The rows below give T cell receptor beta chains drawn from one sample of a study of patients and donors after allogeneic stem cell transplantation. From the RT-PCR reads, TCRdb called clonotypes with MiXCR, one entry per CDR3 protein. The table has approximately 170,000 distinct CDR3 sequences, approximately 22% seen once. Sequences were obtained from blood, either unsorted or a sorted T cell fraction (not recorded which). The source is a human donor who was either an allogeneic HSCT recipient or a stem cell or donor lymphocyte infusion donor (not recorded which). It is not recorded whose cells these are; they may come from a transplant donor. Each CDR3 is given with its conserved first and last residue. D genes are given only for firm matches. Size tells how often a clone was seen (once, few, many) or the class of an expanded clone, and some rows leave it out.

clone_size	v_call	d_call	j_call	cdr3_nt	cdr3_aa
many	TRBV30	-	TRBJ1-5	TGTGCCTGGAGTGTACAGGGTATGGAACCCCAGCATTTT	CAWSVQGMEPQHF
-	TRBV12-3/TRBV12-4	-	TRBJ1-5	TGTGCCAGCAGTCCCCCCCGGGACAACTTCAATCAGCCCCAGCATTTT	CASSPPRDNFNQPQHF
few	TRBV20-1	TRBD1	TRBJ1-1	TGCAGTGCAAGACAGGGGGCGGACACTGAAGCTTTCTTT	CSARQGADTEAFF
-	TRBV12-3/TRBV12-4	TRBD2	TRBJ2-5	TGTGCCAGCAGTCTAGCGGGGACCCAGTACTTC	CASSLAGTQYF
-	TRBV6-1	-	TRBJ2-7	TGTGCCAGCAGTGAAGACAGGAGCTCCTACGAGCAGTACTTC	CASSEDRSSYEQYF
once	TRBV5-1	-	TRBJ1-2	TGCGCCAGCAGCTTGGCCGTTAATGACTATGGCTACACCTTC	CASSLAVNDYGYTF
-	TRBV7-3	-	TRBJ1-1	TGTGCCAGCAGCCCAATCGGGGAAGGCGAAGCTTTCTTT	CASSPIGEGEAFF
-	TRBV4-3	-	TRBJ2-1	TGCGCCAGCAGTAGCGATGGGGGGAGAGAGCAGTTCTTC	CASSSDGGREQFF
-	TRBV27	-	TRBJ1-2	TGTGCCAGCAGTTTCACGGCGGGTGGGAACTATGGCTACACCTTC	CASSFTAGGNYGYTF
-	TRBV20-1	TRBD2	TRBJ2-1	TGCAGTGCAACCGTAGCGGGGGGAACATACAATGAGCAGTTCTTC	CSATVAGGTYNEQFF
many	TRBV30	-	TRBJ2-1	TGTGCCTGGAGTGTAGGCTTGGGGTATGAGCAGTTCTTC	CAWSVGLGYEQFF
few	TRBV4-1	-	TRBJ2-7	TGCGCCAGCAGCCAAATTAGGCTGGGAATCGAGCAGTACTTC	CASSQIRLGIEQYF
few	TRBV7-6	-	TRBJ2-3	TGCGCCAGCAGCTTGGTTGGAGGCACAGATACGCAGTATTTT	CASSLVGGTDTQYF
-	TRBV11-2	-	TRBJ1-4	TGTGCCAGCAGCTTAGATTCGGGCGGAGTATTGGGACTGTTTTTT	CASSLDSGGVLGLFF
few	TRBV27	TRBD1	TRBJ2-2	TGTGCCAGCAGTTCGCTGGACAGGGAACGACCCAACACCGGGGAGCTGTTTTTT	CASSSLDRERPNTGELFF
many	TRBV12-3/TRBV12-4	TRBD1	TRBJ1-1	TGTGCCAGCAGGCAGGGGGACACTGAAGCTTTCTTT	CASRQGDTEAFF
few	TRBV27	-	TRBJ2-3	TGTGCCAGCAGTTTATATAGGGCCGGCACAGATACGCAGTATTTT	CASSLYRAGTDTQYF
-	TRBV20-1	TRBD1	TRBJ2-1	TGCAGTGCTCATCACGGACAGGGCTTCAATGAGCAGTTCTTC	CSAHHGQGFNEQFF
-	TRBV10-3	-	TRBJ2-3	TGTGCCACCTGCTGGGGTGGTGTTACAGATACGCAGTATTTT	CATCWGGVTDTQYF
-	TRBV20-1	-	TRBJ2-3	TGCAGTGCTAAGGAGGGCCGAACAGATACGCAGTATTTT	CSAKEGRTDTQYF
-	TRBV4-2	TRBD2	TRBJ2-3	TGTGCCAGCAGCCAAGATCCAATAGCGGGGTGGCGCCTTGCAGATACGCAGTATTTT	CASSQDPIAGWRLADTQYF
-	TRBV18	-	TRBJ2-2	TGTGCCAGCTCACCGCTGGTAGGCGCCGGGGAGCTGTTTTTT	CASSPLVGAGELFF
-	TRBV7-2	-	TRBJ2-2	TGTGCCAGCAGCTTAGGCGGACCACGGAGTGGGGAGCTGTTTTTT	CASSLGGPRSGELFF
-	TRBV9	-	TRBJ1-2	TGTGCCAGCAGCGCTGCGGGTTCCGGAGGCTACACCTTC	CASSAAGSGGYTF
-	TRBV14	TRBD1	TRBJ1-1	TGTGCCAGCAGCCCTTTGGGACAGATGAACACTGAAGCTTTCTTT	CASSPLGQMNTEAFF